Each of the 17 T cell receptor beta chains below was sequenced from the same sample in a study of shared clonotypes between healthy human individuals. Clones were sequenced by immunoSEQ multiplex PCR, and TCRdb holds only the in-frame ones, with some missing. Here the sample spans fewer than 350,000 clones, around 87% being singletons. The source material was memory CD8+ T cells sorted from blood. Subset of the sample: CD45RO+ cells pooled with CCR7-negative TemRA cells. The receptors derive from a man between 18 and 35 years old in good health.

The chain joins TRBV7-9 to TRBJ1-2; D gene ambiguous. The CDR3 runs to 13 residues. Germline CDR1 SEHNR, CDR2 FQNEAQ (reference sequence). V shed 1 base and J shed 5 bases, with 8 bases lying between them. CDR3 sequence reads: CASSLGGPYGYTF. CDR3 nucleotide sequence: TGTGCCAGCAGCTTAGGAGGCCCATATGGCTACACCTTC.

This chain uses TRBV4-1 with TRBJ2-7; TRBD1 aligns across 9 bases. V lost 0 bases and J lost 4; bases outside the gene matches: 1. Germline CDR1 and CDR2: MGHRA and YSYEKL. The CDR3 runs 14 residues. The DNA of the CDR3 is TGCGCCAGCAGCCAAGAGACAGGGGGGTACGAGCAGTACTTC. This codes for CASSQETGGYEQYF.

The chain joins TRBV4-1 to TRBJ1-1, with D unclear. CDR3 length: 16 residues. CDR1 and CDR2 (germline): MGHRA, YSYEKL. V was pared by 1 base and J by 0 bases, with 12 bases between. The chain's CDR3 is CASSQAGNLLNTEAFF. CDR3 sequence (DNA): TGCGCCAGCAGCCAAGCGGGGAACTTGCTGAACACTGAAGCTTTCTTT.

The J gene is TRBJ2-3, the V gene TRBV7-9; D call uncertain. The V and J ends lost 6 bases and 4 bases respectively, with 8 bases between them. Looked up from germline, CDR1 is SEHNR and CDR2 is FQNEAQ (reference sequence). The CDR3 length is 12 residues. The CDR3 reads CASRSSADTQYF. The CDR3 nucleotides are TGTGCCAGCAGGTCCTCGGCAGATACGCAGTATTTT. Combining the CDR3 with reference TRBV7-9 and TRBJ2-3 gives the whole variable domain DTGVSQNPRHKITKRGQNVTFRCDPISEHNRLYWYRQTLGQGPEFLTYFQNEAQLEKSRLLSDRFSAERPKGSFSTLEIQRTEQGDSAMYLCASRSSADTQYFGPGTRLTVL.

The CDR3 DNA follows: TGCGCCAGCAGCCAAGTGTTCTCCTACGAGCAGTACTTC. Amino acid sequence: CASSQVFSYEQYF. The genes are TRBV4-1 and TRBJ2-7; D gene unclear. The length of the CDR3 is 13 residues. The germline gives CDR1 MGHRA, CDR2 YSYEKL. The V end lost 1 base, the J end lost 0 bases, and 4 bases lay between the germline ends.

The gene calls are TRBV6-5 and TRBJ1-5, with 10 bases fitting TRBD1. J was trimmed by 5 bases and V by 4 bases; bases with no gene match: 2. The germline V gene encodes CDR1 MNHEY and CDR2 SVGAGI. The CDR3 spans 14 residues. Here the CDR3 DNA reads TGTGCCAGCAGTTCGACAGGGGGCCATCAGCCCCAGCATTTT. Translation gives CASSSTGGHQPQHF.

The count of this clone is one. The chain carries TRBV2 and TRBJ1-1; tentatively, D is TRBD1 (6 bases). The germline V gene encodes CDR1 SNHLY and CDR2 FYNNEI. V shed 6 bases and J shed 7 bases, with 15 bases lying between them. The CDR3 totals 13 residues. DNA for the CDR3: TGTGCCAGCAGCCCCGGACAGCAGTTTGAAGCTTTCTTT. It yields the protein CASSPGQQFEAFF.

CDR3 sequence: CASTGSLNTEAFF. CDR3 sequence (DNA): TGTGCCAGCACCGGCAGCCTGAACACTGAAGCTTTCTTT. The chain recombines TRBV2 with TRBJ1-1; D unclear. Looked up from germline, CDR1 is SNHLY and CDR2 is FYNNEI. V was shortened by 7 bases and J by 0 bases, with 9 bases between the two germline ends. The CDR3 loop spans 13 amino acids. Filled out from reference TRBV2 and TRBJ1-1, the complete variable domain reads EPEVTQTPSHQVTQMGQEVILRCVPISNHLYFYWYRQILGQKVEFLVSFYNNEISEKSEIFDDQFSVERPDGSNFTLKIRSTKLEDSAMYFCASTGSLNTEAFFGQGTRLTVV.

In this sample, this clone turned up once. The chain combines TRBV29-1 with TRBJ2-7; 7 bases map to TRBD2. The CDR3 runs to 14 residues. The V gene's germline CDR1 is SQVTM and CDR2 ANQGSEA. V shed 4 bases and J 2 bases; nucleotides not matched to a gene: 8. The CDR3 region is CSVAPGLAAYEQYF. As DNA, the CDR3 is TGCAGCGTTGCCCCCGGCCTAGCGGCCTACGAGCAGTACTTC.

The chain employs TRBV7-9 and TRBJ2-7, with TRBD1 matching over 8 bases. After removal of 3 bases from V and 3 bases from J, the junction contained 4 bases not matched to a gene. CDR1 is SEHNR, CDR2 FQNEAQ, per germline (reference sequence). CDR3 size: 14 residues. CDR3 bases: TGTGCCAGCAGCTTCACAGGGGGTATCTACGAGCAGTACTTC. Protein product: CASSFTGGIYEQYF.

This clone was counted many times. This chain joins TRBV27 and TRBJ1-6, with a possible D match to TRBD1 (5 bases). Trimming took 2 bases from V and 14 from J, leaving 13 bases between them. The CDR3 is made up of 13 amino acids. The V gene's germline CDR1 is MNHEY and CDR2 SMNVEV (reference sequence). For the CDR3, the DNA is TGTGCCAGCAGTTTAGGATTGGGGGTAACCCTCCACTTT. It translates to CASSLGLGVTLHF.

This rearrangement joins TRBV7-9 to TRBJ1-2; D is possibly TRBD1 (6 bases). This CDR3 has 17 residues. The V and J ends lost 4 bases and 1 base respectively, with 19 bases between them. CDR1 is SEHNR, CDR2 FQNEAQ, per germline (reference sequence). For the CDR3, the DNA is TGTGCCAGCAGCTCCCCTAGGGGGGACCCAAATAACTATGGCTACACCTTC. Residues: CASSSPRGDPNNYGYTF.

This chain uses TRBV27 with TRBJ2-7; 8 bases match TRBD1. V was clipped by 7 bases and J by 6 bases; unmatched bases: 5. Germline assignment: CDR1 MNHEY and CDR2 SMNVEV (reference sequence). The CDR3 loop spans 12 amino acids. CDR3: CASTGQGGEQYF. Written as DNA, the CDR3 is TGTGCCAGCACCGGACAGGGCGGCGAGCAGTACTTC.

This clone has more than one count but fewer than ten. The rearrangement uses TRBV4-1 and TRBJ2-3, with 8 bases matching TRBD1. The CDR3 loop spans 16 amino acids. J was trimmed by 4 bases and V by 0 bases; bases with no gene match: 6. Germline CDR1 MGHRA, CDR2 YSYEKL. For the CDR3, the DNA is TGCGCCAGCAGCCAAGAGCAGGGACAGGCTTCAGATACGCAGTATTTT. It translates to CASSQEQGQASDTQYF.

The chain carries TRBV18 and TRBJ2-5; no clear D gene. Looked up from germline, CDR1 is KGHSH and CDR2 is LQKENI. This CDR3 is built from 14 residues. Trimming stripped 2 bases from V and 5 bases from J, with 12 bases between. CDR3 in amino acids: CASSPYLNDETQYF. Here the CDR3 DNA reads TGTGCCAGCTCACCATATTTGAATGATGAGACCCAGTACTTC. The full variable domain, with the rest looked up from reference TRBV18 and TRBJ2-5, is NAGVMQNPRHLVRRRGQEARLRCSPMKGHSHVYWYRQLPEEGLKFMVYLQKENIIDESGMPKERFSAEFPKEGPSILRIQQVVRGDSAAYFCASSPYLNDETQYFGPGTRLLVL.

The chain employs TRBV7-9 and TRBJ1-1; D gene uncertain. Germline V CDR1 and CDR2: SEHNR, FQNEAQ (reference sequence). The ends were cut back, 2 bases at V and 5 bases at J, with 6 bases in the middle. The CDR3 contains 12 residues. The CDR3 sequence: CASSLLGTEAFF. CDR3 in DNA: TGTGCCAGCAGCTTACTCGGGACTGAAGCTTTCTTT.

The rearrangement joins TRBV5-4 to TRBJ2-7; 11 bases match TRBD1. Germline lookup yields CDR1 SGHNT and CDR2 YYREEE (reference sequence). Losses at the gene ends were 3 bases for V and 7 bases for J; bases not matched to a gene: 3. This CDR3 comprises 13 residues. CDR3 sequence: CASSSGTGGEQYF. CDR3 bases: TGTGCCAGCAGCTCTGGGACAGGGGGGGAGCAGTACTTC.